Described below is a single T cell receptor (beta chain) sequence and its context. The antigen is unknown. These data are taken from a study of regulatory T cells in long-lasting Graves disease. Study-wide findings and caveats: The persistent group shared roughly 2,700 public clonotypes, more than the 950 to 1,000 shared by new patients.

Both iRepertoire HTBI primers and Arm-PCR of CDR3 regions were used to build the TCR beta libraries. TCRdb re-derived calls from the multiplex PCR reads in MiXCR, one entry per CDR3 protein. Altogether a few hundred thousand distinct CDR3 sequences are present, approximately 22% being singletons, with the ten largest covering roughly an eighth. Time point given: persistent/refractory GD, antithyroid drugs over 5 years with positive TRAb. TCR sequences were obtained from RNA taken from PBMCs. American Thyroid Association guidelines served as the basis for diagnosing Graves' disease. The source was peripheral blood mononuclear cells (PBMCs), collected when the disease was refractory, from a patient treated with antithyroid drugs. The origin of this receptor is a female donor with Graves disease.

The CDR3 nucleotides read TGCAGTGCTAGAGTCGGGACAGGCCTTTATAGCAATCAGCCCCAGCATTTT. It codes for CSARVGTGLYSNQPQHF. The chain recombines TRBV20-1 with TRBJ1-5; 8 bases align to TRBD1. The germline gives CDR1 DFQATT, CDR2 SNEGSKA (reference sequence). This CDR3 is built from 17 residues. V gave up 1 base and J gave up 0 bases; unmatched junction bases: 8.